These 24 T cell receptor beta chains originate from one sample sequenced in a study of early T cells in non-severe SARS-CoV-2 infection. TCRdb independently ran MiXCR on the 5' RACE reads; one entry per CDR3 protein. The sample carries 85,000 to 95,000 distinct CDR3 sequences, about 15% recorded once. Sequencing was done on a sample of whole blood. The origin of the receptors is an adult who was a healthcare worker with PCR-confirmed SARS-CoV-2 infection or an uninfected control (not recorded which).

This clonotype was seen repeatedly, ten times or more. This sequence joins TRBV19 and TRBJ1-2; maybe TRBD1 (6 bases). The CDR3 covers 14 residues. V was clipped by 3 bases and J by 8 bases, with 16 bases between them. The V gene's germline CDR1 is LNHDA and CDR2 SQIVND (reference sequence). CDR3 coding DNA: TGTGCCAGTAGTATCGGGGCAGGGGAAAGAGGCTACACCTTC. Protein sequence: CASSIGAGERGYTF.

This sequence joins TRBV5-1 and TRBJ2-1, with TRBD1 as a possible D gene (5 bases). Germline CDR1 SGHRS, CDR2 YFSETQ. V gave up 0 bases and J gave up 4 bases, with 5 bases separating them. The length of the CDR3 is 13 residues. DNA of the CDR3: TGCGCCAGCAGCTTGGACAGGTACAATGAGCAGTTCTTC. It translates to CASSLDRYNEQFF.

The chain uses TRBV11-2 and TRBJ2-5; no firm D call. CDR3 length: 13 amino acids. Germline V lookup: CDR1 SGHAT, CDR2 FQNNGV. V dropped 1 base and J dropped 9 bases, with 12 bases sitting between them. CDR3 loop: CASSLVPLRAQYF. The CDR3 DNA is TGTGCCAGCAGCTTAGTACCGCTCCGGGCCCAGTACTTC.

The chain carries TRBV6-5 and TRBJ2-1; TRBD1 might be the D (5 bases). Germline values: CDR1 MNHEY, CDR2 SVGAGI. The CDR3 spans 16 residues. V lost 2 bases and J lost 2, with 13 bases in between. The CDR3 is CASSYRGSTTYNEQFF. CDR3 in DNA: TGTGCCAGCAGTTACAGGGGTTCGACGACCTACAATGAGCAGTTCTTC.

This clonotype was counted many times. V gene TRBV20-1 combines with J gene TRBJ2-7, with unresolved D. CDR1 is DFQATT and CDR2 is SNEGSKA in the germline V gene (reference sequence). V shed 6 bases and J shed 0 bases, with 12 bases lying between them. CDR3 size: 13 residues. Written as DNA, the CDR3 is TGCAGTGCAAAGGGAATTAGCTCCTACGAGCAGTACGTC. This encodes CSAKGISSYEQYV.

This clonotype has a handful of counts. V usage is TRBV5-4 and J usage is TRBJ1-1; D possibly corresponds to TRBD1 (6 bases). Germline V gene sequence: CDR1 SGHNT, CDR2 YYREEE (reference sequence). The CDR3 consists of 16 residues. V dropped 0 bases and J dropped 6 bases, with 18 bases sitting between them. The CDR3 DNA is TGTGCCAGCAGCTTGGTCAGGGGCGGGAGTATCGCTGAAGCTTTCTTT. This encodes CASSLVRGGSIAEAFF.

The chain is built from TRBV19 and TRBJ1-3; D might be TRBD1 (5 bases). V was shortened by 3 bases and J by 0 bases, with 12 bases between the two germline ends. Germline CDR1 reads LNHDA; CDR2 reads SQIVND (reference sequence). The CDR3 extends over 16 amino acids. The CDR3 region is CASSIPGGSSGNTIYF. The CDR3 nucleotides read TGTGCCAGTAGTATTCCGGGGGGAAGCTCTGGAAACACCATATATTTT.

This clonotype was counted only a few times. The chain employs TRBV29-1 and TRBJ2-7; TRBD1 matches at 7 bases. The J segment lost 4 bases and the V segment lost 7 bases, leaving 4 bases of the junction unmatched. There are 11 residues in the CDR3. Germline CDR1 SQVTM, CDR2 ANQGSEA. Here the CDR3 reads CSARQGYEQYV. CDR3 coding DNA: TGCAGCGCTCGACAGGGATACGAGCAGTACGTC.

This clonotype was picked up a small number of times. This chain links TRBV5-1 with TRBJ1-5; D gene uncertain. CDR3 length: 15 amino acids. Per germline, CDR1 SGHRS and CDR2 YFSETQ. Trimming stripped 4 bases from V and 0 bases from J, with 11 bases between. In DNA, the CDR3 is TGCGCCAGCAGCCCGGATGGGAATAGCAATCAGCCCCAGCATTTT. This translates into CASSPDGNSNQPQHF.

This clonotype has only one observation. The J gene is TRBJ1-1, the V gene TRBV5-1; D not certain. Trimming took off 0 bases at V and 7 bases at J, with 16 bases between the two ends. CDR1 is SGHRS and CDR2 is YFSETQ in the germline V gene. This CDR3 has 15 residues. CDR3 region: CASSLGVSDRLEAFF. The CDR3, as DNA: TGCGCCAGCAGCTTGGGGGTCAGCGACCGCCTTGAAGCTTTCTTT.

The genes are TRBV20-1 and TRBJ2-5; 11 bases fit TRBD2. V shed 4 bases and J 5 bases; nucleotides not matched to a gene: 6. CDR3 length equals 14 residues. Germline V lookup: CDR1 DFQATT, CDR2 SNEGSKA (reference sequence). For the CDR3, the DNA is TGCAGTGCTAAGACGACTAGCGGGGTTGAGACCCAGTACTTC. Its translation: CSAKTTSGVETQYF.

The J gene is TRBJ1-1, the V gene TRBV6-5; 12 nucleotides align to TRBD1. J was trimmed by 1 base and V by 7 bases; bases with no gene match: 13. Germline V CDR1 and CDR2: MNHEY, SVGAGI. This CDR3 region has 18 residues. As DNA, the CDR3 is TGTGCCAGCACGAGCGCTCCGGGACAGGGGGCCCGGAACACTGAAGCTTTCTTT. This codes for CASTSAPGQGARNTEAFF.

The V call is TRBV5-1, the J call TRBJ1-1; tentatively, D is TRBD1 (6 bases). In germline, CDR1 is SGHRS, CDR2 YFSETQ. There are 15 residues in the CDR3. V was clipped by 9 bases and J by 2 bases, with 20 bases between them. CDR3 coding DNA: TGCGCCACTAAGCAGGGTGGCAGGGGTAACACTGAAGCTTTCTTT. Amino acids: CATKQGGRGNTEAFF.

The chain joins TRBV6-4 to TRBJ2-1; weak D call: TRBD1 (6 bases). There are 15 residues in the CDR3. Germline V lookup: CDR1 MRHNA, CDR2 SNTAGT. Trimming removed 5 bases from V and 0 bases from J, with 11 bases in between. CDR3 loop: CASSRTAHSYNEQFF. The CDR3 DNA sequence: TGTGCCAGCAGTCGGACAGCACACTCCTACAATGAGCAGTTCTTC.

This clonotype appeared a few times. The V gene is TRBV7-2, the J gene TRBJ2-7; no clear D gene. This CDR3 region has 13 residues. The V end was cut by 3 bases, the J end by 2 bases, with 8 bases between. Germline CDR1 and CDR2: SGHTA and FQGNSA. The chain's CDR3 is CASSFRRPYEQYV. In nucleotides, the CDR3 is TGTGCCAGCAGCTTTCGGCGTCCCTACGAGCAGTACGTC.

This clonotype occurred many times. The rearrangement links TRBV9 to TRBJ1-2; no clear D gene. The germline V and J ends were trimmed by 3 bases and 1 base, with 16 bases remaining between them. Germline V lookup: CDR1 SGDLS, CDR2 YYNGEE. The CDR3 is made up of 16 amino acids. CDR3 protein: CASSARPWQDNYGYTF. CDR3 DNA: TGTGCCAGCAGCGCCCGACCTTGGCAGGATAACTATGGCTACACCTTC.

This clonotype was counted only a few times. The V and J genes are TRBV7-3 and TRBJ2-1; D call uncertain. The length of the CDR3 is 12 residues. Between the trimmed V and J ends, which lost 5 bases and 8 bases, there was a span of 10 bases. Germline lookup yields CDR1 SGHTA and CDR2 FQGTGA. The CDR3 loop is CASSGRSDEQFF. Written as DNA, the CDR3 is TGTGCCAGCAGCGGAAGGTCTGATGAGCAGTTCTTC.

The CDR3 region is CSVEDAGGGYTF. CDR3 sequence (DNA): TGCAGCGTTGAAGATGCGGGGGGCGGCTACACCTTC. The V call is TRBV29-1, the J call TRBJ1-2, with D possibly matching TRBD1 (6 bases). This CDR3 comprises 12 residues. The ends were cut back, 0 bases at V and 8 bases at J, with 10 bases in the middle. Germline V CDR1 and CDR2: SQVTM, ANQGSEA.

Here the CDR3 DNA reads TGCAGCGTTATTAAGGGACAGGGTGCAGATACGCAGTATTTT. Translating it yields CSVIKGQGADTQYF. V usage is TRBV29-1 and J usage is TRBJ2-3; 9 positions match TRBD1. The trim removed 5 bases at V and 4 bases at J, leaving 7 bases unmatched. Germline V gene sequence: CDR1 SQVTM, CDR2 ANQGSEA. CDR3 length equals 14 residues.

The table lists this clonotype with a few counts. The chain is built from TRBV29-1 and TRBJ1-1, with D possibly matching TRBD1 (5 bases). Trimming took off 4 bases at V and 0 bases at J, with 15 bases between the two ends. Germline lookup yields CDR1 SQVTM and CDR2 ANQGSEA. There are 15 residues in the CDR3. The CDR3 nucleotides are TGCAGCGTTGTTGACAGCCAAATCATGAACACTGAAGCTTTCTTT. This encodes CSVVDSQIMNTEAFF.

This clonotype turned up a few times. This chain joins TRBV19 and TRBJ2-1; D remains ambiguous. CDR3 length equals 15 residues. The germline V gene encodes CDR1 LNHDA and CDR2 SQIVND (reference sequence). V was clipped by 6 bases and J by 0 bases, with 12 bases between them. In DNA, the CDR3 is TGTGCCAGTAGCGATGACCTTAGCTCCTACAATGAGCAGTTCTTC. The encoded protein is CASSDDLSSYNEQFF.

This clonotype has a count of ten or more. This chain uses TRBV12-3 or TRBV12-4 with TRBJ2-1, with 8 bases aligning to TRBD2. V lost 4 bases, J lost 1 base, and 12 bases stayed unmatched. The CDR3 runs 18 residues. The CDR3 reads CASSSRGLAGYSYNEQFF. In nucleotides, the CDR3 is TGTGCCAGCAGTTCCCGAGGATTAGCGGGGTATTCCTACAATGAGCAGTTCTTC.

The sample holds many counts of this clonotype. The CDR3 protein is CASGLVVGQGSGYSNQPQHF. CDR3 in DNA: TGTGCTAGTGGTTTGGTGGTCGGACAGGGGTCCGGATATAGCAATCAGCCCCAGCATTTT. This sequence joins TRBV12-5 and TRBJ1-5; 9 bases map to TRBD1. CDR1 is LGHNT, CDR2 FRNRAP, per germline. The CDR3 is 20 amino acids. V trimming: 0 bases; J trimming: 0 bases; junction bases outside the gene matches: 12.

J is TRBJ1-1 and V is TRBV7-2, with D possibly matching TRBD1 (6 bases). The V end was cut by 0 bases, the J end by 4 bases, with 9 bases between. Germline lookup yields CDR1 SGHTA and CDR2 FQGNSA. This CDR3 is 14 amino acids long. The CDR3 DNA reads as TGTGCCAGCAGCTTAGCCGGGACAAGCACTGAAGCTTTCTTT. It yields the protein CASSLAGTSTEAFF.